The 11 T cell receptor beta chains listed next were all sequenced from one sample in a study of STAT3 mutations in large granular lymphocyte leukemia. Overall study results and limits: In T-cell large granular lymphocyte leukemia, about half of patients showed multiple immunodominant subclonotypes.

This table comes from immunoSEQ multiplex PCR, and its TCRdb copy is limited to in-frame clones, with some not included. The repertoire holds roughly 31,000 clones, about 80% seen once, with 30% in the top ten. These receptors are not linked to any known antigen. The source material was peripheral blood mononuclear cells. The source is a woman between 50 and 59 years old with T-cell large granular lymphocyte leukemia. Some clones in this sample may be carry-over from other donors' samples.

The chain has TRBV29-1 and TRBJ2-7; tentatively, D is TRBD1 or TRBD2 (5 bases each). This CDR3 has 13 amino acids. Germline lookup yields CDR1 SQVTM and CDR2 ANQGSEA. V lost 4 bases, J lost 0 bases, and 10 bases lay in between. This CDR3 is CSVGGTYSYEQYF. The CDR3, as DNA: TGCAGCGTTGGAGGGACCTACTCCTACGAGCAGTACTTC.

The chain has TRBV18 and TRBJ1-2; D may be TRBD1 (6 bases). Per germline, CDR1 KGHSH and CDR2 LQKENI. This CDR3 has 17 residues. Trimming stripped 0 bases from V and 5 bases from J, with 19 bases between. CDR3 sequence: CASSPPAGGRTGYGYTF. The CDR3 region has the DNA TGTGCCAGCTCACCACCCGCCGGGGGGCGGACGGGGTATGGCTACACCTTC.

The V call is TRBV19, the J call TRBJ1-2; 8 bases are shared with TRBD1. The germline CDR1 and CDR2 sequences are LNHDA and SQIVND (reference sequence). This CDR3 has 14 amino acids. V shed 6 bases and J 6 bases; nucleotides not matched to a gene: 9. CDR3 amino acids: CASRGQVDVDGYTF. The CDR3, as DNA: TGTGCCAGTAGGGGACAGGTGGATGTCGATGGCTACACCTTC.

The V gene is TRBV5-1, the J gene TRBJ1-2; D is unclear. V gave up 7 bases and J gave up 4 bases, with 17 bases separating them. Germline V gene lookup returns CDR1 SGHRS and CDR2 YFSETQ. CDR3 length: 14 residues. The CDR3 loop reads CASASKAGTYGYTF. CDR3 bases: TGCGCCAGCGCCTCGAAGGCAGGCACCTATGGCTACACCTTC.

The chain uses TRBV19 and TRBJ2-7; D remains ambiguous. The CDR3 spans 13 residues. Germline V gene lookup returns CDR1 LNHDA and CDR2 SQIVND (reference sequence). The germline V and J ends were trimmed by 4 bases and 2 bases, with 9 bases remaining between them. The CDR3 nucleotides read TGTGCCAGTAGTAAAGCCGGAGCCTACGAGCAGTACTTC. This sequence encodes CASSKAGAYEQYF.

The CDR3 DNA follows: TGTGCCAGCAGCGGGGACAGGGTCTACGAGCAGTACTTC. Translation: CASSGDRVYEQYF. This sequence joins TRBV7-9 and TRBJ2-7, with 9 positions matching TRBD1. Trimming removed 5 bases from V and 3 bases from J; junction bases left unmatched: 2. The CDR3 has 13 residues. The germline gives CDR1 SEHNR, CDR2 FQNEAQ (reference sequence).

The V gene is TRBV6-1, the J gene TRBJ2-1, with 9 nucleotides matching TRBD1. The CDR3 sequence is 13 residues long. The germline V gene encodes CDR1 MNHNS and CDR2 SASEGT. The J segment lost 10 bases and the V segment lost 6 bases, leaving 7 bases of the junction unmatched. The CDR3 here is CASSKTGGEEQFF. The CDR3 DNA follows: TGTGCCAGCAGCAAAACAGGGGGCGAGGAGCAGTTCTTC.

The rearrangement links TRBV4-2 to TRBJ1-5, with D tentatively TRBD1 (5 bases). This CDR3 is 14 amino acids long. Trimming cost V 4 bases and J 1 base, with 8 bases left between them. The germline V gene has CDR1 LGHNA and CDR2 YNFKEQ. CDR3 DNA sequence: TGTGCCAGCAGCCCGACAGAGAGCAATCAGCCCCAGCATTTT. It is translated as CASSPTESNQPQHF.

This chain links TRBV6-5 with TRBJ1-1, with 8 bases matching TRBD1. Germline V lookup: CDR1 MNHEY, CDR2 SVGAGI. Unmatched junction bases numbered 6, after V lost 5 bases and J lost 1 base. The CDR3 covers 15 residues. The CDR3 loop reads CASSRQGIGNTEAFF. The CDR3 region has the DNA TGTGCCAGCAGTAGACAGGGGATCGGGAACACTGAAGCTTTCTTT.

This clone is a singleton in its sample. The V call is TRBV6-6, the J call TRBJ1-5, with D perhaps matching TRBD1 (6 bases). The germline V and J ends were trimmed by 10 bases and 3 bases, with 22 bases remaining between them. Germline V CDR1 and CDR2: MNHNY, SVGAGI (reference sequence). CDR3 length: 16 residues. The CDR3 DNA follows: TGTGCCATCTCCCGGGGGGGGGCTAGAGACAATCAGCCCCAGCATTTT. Its protein product is CAISRGGARDNQPQHF.

The chain has TRBV6-6 and TRBJ2-2; 8 bases line up with TRBD1. CDR3 length: 15 residues. Germline CDR1 MNHNY, CDR2 SVGAGI (reference sequence). The J segment lost 3 bases and the V segment lost 2 bases, leaving 2 bases of the junction unmatched. The CDR3 spells CASSYQGAHTGELFF. CDR3 in DNA: TGTGCCAGCAGTTACCAGGGGGCGCACACCGGGGAGCTGTTTTTT.